This TCR beta chain was recovered during a study of T cell responses to AZD1222 COVID-19 vaccine. Some clones are missing from TCRdb's copy, which holds only in-frame ones; the method was immunoSEQ multiplex PCR. Of about 150,000 clones in the sample, 85% to 95% were seen once. In regard to this clone: Its matching antigen is unknown.

V was clipped by 3 bases and J by 0 bases; unmatched bases: 5. The CDR3 totals 18 residues. Looked up from germline, CDR1 is LNHDA and CDR2 is SQIVND (reference sequence). Regarding the study as a whole: As reported, nearly half of all spike-specific TCRs target variant regions that are unmutated. Clonal diversity was possibly underestimated; the donors were predominantly white British and more often female. With two AZD1222 doses given, Spike-specific TCR breadth and depth both rose. Along spike, vaccine-associated CD4 TCRs were found throughout, with dominance at 160-218 and 743-854.

The sequenced sample was peripheral blood, obtained 28 days after the second AZD1222 dose. The V and J genes are TRBV19 and TRBJ2-1; TRBD2 matches 13 bases. The TCR comes from an adult who received the AZD1222 COVID-19 vaccine. The CDR3 spells CASSMGLAGRSSYNEQFF. CDR3 sequence (DNA): TGTGCCAGTAGTATGGGACTAGCGGGGAGGAGCTCCTACAATGAGCAGTTCTTC. The full variable domain, completed using reference TRBV19 and TRBJ2-1, is DGGITQSPKYLFRKEGQNVTLSCEQNLNHDAMYWYRQDPGQGLRLIYYSQIVNDFQKGDIAEGYSVSREKKESFPLTVTSAQKNPTAFYLCASSMGLAGRSSYNEQFFGPGTRLTVL.